Sequencing of this T cell receptor beta chain was carried out in a study of blood T cell repertoires in COVID-19. The J segment lost 8 bases and the V segment lost 6 bases, leaving 6 bases of the junction unmatched. The CDR3 totals 13 residues. CDR1 KGHSH and CDR2 LQKENI come from the germline V gene. The protocol was immunoSEQ multiplex PCR, while the TCRdb copy is restricted to in-frame clones and leaves out a portion. The repertoire includes under 200,000 clones, 83% of them detected once, and roughly 19% sits in the top ten. The V and J genes are TRBV18 and TRBJ1-2; 10 nucleotides line up with TRBD1. Source material: peripheral blood. This sequence originates from a woman in her 70s who had recovered from COVID-19. The CDR3 DNA sequence: TGTGCCAGCTCCCCCGGACAGGGGGGCGGCTACACCTTC. This encodes CASSPGQGGGYTF.